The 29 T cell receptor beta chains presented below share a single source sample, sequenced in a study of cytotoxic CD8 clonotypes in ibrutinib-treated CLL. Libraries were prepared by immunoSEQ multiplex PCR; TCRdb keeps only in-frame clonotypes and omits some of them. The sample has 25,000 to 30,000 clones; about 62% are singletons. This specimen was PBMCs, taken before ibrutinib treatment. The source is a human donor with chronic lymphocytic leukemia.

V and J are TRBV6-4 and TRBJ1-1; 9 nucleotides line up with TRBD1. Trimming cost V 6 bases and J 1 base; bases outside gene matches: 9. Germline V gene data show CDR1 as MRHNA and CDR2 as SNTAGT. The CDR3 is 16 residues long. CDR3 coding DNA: TGTGCCAGCAGCCCCCACTCGGGACAGGGGAACACTGAAGCTTTCTTT. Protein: CASSPHSGQGNTEAFF.

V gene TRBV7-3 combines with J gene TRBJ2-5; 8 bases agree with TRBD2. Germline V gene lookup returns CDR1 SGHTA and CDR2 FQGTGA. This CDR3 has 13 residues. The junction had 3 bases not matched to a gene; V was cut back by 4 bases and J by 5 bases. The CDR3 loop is CASSSGGAETQYF. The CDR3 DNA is TGTGCCAGCAGCTCCGGGGGGGCGGAGACCCAGTACTTC.

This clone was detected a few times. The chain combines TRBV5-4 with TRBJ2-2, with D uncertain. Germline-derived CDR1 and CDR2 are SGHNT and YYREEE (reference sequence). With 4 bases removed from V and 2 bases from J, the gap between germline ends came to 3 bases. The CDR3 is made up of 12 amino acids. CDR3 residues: CASSQNTGELFF. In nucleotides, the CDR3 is TGTGCCAGCAGCCAAAACACCGGGGAGCTGTTTTTT.

Written as DNA, the CDR3 is TGTGCCAGCAGCTTAATCGGGGGCCCCAGGGGCTACACCTTC. As protein: CASSLIGGPRGYTF. The chain couples TRBV7-3 to TRBJ1-2, with D possibly TRBD1 on 6 matching bases. CDR3 size: 14 residues. The V end lost 1 base, the J end lost 8 bases, and 14 bases lay between the germline ends. Germline V gene lookup returns CDR1 SGHTA and CDR2 FQGTGA.

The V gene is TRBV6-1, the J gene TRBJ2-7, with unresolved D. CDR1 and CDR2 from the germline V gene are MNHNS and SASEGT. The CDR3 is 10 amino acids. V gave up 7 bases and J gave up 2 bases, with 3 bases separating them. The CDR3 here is CASNAYEQYF. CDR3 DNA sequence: TGTGCCAGCAACGCCTACGAGCAGTACTTC.

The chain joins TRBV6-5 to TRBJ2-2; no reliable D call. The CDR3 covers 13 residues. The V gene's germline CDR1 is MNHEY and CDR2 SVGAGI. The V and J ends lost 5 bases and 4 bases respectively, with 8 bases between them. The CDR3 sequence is CASSSRSTGELFF. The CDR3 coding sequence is TGTGCCAGCAGTAGCAGGAGCACCGGGGAGCTGTTTTTT.

CDR3 sequence: CASSLGGGELGSYNEQFF. Here the CDR3 DNA reads TGCGCCAGCAGCTTGGGAGGGGGCGAATTGGGATCCTACAATGAGCAGTTCTTC. The chain uses TRBV5-1 and TRBJ2-1; 7 bases fit TRBD1. The V gene's germline CDR1 is SGHRS and CDR2 YFSETQ. The CDR3 totals 18 residues. V dropped 0 bases and J dropped 1; count of bases not matched to a gene: 10.

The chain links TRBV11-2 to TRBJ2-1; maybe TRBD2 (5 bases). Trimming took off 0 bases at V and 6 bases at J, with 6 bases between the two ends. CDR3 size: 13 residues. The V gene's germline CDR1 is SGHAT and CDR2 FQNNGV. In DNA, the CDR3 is TGTGCCAGCAGCTTAGATCGGGGCAATGAGCAGTTCTTC. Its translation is CASSLDRGNEQFF.

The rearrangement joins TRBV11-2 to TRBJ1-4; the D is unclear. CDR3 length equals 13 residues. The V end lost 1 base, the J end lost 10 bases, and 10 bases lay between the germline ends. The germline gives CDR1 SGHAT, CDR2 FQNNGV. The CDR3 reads CASSLGGVAKLFF. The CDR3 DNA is TGTGCCAGCAGCTTAGGCGGGGTGGCAAAACTGTTTTTT.

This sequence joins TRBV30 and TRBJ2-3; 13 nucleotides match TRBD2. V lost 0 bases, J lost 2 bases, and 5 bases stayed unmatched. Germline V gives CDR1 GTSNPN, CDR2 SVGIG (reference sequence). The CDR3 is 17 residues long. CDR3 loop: CAWSVQLAGGFTDTQYF. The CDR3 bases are TGTGCCTGGAGTGTACAACTAGCGGGGGGGTTCACAGATACGCAGTATTTT.

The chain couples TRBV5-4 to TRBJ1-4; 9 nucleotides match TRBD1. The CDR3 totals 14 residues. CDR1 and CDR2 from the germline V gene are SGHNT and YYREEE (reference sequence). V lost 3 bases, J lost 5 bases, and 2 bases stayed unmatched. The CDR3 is CASSSTGGNEKLFF. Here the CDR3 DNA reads TGTGCCAGCAGCTCGACAGGGGGAAATGAAAAACTGTTTTTT.

CDR3 sequence reads: CASSVGRGNQPQHF. CDR3 in DNA: TGTGCCAGCAGCGTAGGGAGGGGGAATCAGCCCCAGCATTTT. The genes are TRBV9 and TRBJ1-5; TRBD1 might be the D (6 bases). V was trimmed by 0 bases and J by 4 bases, leaving 8 bases between them. CDR3 size: 14 residues. Germline CDR1 reads SGDLS; CDR2 reads YYNGEE. Full variable domain (remainder filled in from reference TRBV9 and TRBJ1-5): DSGVTQTPKHLITATGQRVTLRCSPRSGDLSVYWYQQSLDQGLQFLIQYYNGEERAKGNILERFSAQQFPDLHSELNLSSLELGDSALYFCASSVGRGNQPQHFGDGTRLSIL.

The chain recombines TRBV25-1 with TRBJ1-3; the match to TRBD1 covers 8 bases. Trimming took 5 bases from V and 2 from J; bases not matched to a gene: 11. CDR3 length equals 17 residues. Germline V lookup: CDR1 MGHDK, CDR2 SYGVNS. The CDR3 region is CASSLGLQGEAGNTIYF. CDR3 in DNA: TGTGCCAGCAGTCTAGGCTTACAGGGGGAAGCTGGAAACACCATATATTTT.

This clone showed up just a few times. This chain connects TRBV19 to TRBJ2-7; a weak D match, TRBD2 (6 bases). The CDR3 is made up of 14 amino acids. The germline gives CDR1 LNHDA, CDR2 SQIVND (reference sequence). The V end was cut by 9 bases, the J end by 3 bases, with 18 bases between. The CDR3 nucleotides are TGTGCCAGCTCCGCGGGGTTCAACTACTACGAGCAGTACTTC. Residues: CASSAGFNYYEQYF.

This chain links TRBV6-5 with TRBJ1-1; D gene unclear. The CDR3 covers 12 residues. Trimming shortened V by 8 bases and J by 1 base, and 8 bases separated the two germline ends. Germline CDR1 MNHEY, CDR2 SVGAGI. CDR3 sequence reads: CASSRRNTEAFF. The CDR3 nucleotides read TGTGCCAGCTCGAGGAGGAACACTGAAGCTTTCTTT.

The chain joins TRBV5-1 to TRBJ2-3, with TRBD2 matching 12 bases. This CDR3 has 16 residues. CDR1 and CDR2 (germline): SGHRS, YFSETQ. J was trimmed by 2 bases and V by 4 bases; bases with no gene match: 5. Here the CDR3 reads CASSPRLAGDTDTQYF. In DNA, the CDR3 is TGCGCCAGCAGCCCGCGACTAGCGGGGGACACAGATACGCAGTATTTT.

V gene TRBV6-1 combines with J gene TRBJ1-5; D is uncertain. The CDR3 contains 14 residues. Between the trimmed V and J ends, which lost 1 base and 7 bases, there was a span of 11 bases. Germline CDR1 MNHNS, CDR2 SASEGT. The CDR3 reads CASSEGRLEQPQHF. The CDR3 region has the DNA TGTGCCAGCAGTGAAGGGAGGTTGGAGCAGCCCCAGCATTTT.

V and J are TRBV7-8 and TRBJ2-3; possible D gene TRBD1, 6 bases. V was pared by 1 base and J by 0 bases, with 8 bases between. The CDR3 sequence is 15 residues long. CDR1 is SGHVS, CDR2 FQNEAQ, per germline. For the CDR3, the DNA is TGTGCCAGCAGCTTAGTCGACAGGAGCACAGATACGCAGTATTTT. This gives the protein CASSLVDRSTDTQYF.

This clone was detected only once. CDR3 sequence (DNA): TGTGCCACCAGCAGTCAATCCGGGACAACCGTAACCTACGAGCAGTACTTC. Translation: CATSSQSGTTVTYEQYF. The J gene is TRBJ2-7, the V gene TRBV15, with D perhaps matching TRBD1 (6 bases). Trimming shortened V by 3 bases and J by 2 bases, and 20 bases separated the two germline ends. The CDR3 totals 17 residues. In germline, CDR1 is LNHNV, CDR2 YYDKDF (reference sequence).

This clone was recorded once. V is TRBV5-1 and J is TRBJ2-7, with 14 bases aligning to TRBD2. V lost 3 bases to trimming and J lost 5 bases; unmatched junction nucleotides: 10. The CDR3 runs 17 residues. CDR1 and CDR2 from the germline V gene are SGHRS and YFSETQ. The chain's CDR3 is CASSWGLAGALSDEQYF. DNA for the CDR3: TGCGCCAGCAGCTGGGGACTAGCGGGAGCCTTGAGTGACGAGCAGTACTTC.

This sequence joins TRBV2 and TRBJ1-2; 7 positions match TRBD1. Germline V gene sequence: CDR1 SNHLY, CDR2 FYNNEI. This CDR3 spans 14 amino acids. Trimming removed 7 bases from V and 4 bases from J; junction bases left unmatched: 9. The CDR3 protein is CASMGQTRSYGYTF. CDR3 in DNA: TGTGCCAGCATGGGACAGACGAGGTCCTATGGCTACACCTTC. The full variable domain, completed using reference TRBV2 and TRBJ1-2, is EPEVTQTPSHQVTQMGQEVILRCVPISNHLYFYWYRQILGQKVEFLVSFYNNEISEKSEIFDDQFSVERPDGSNFTLKIRSTKLEDSAMYFCASMGQTRSYGYTFGSGTRLTVV.

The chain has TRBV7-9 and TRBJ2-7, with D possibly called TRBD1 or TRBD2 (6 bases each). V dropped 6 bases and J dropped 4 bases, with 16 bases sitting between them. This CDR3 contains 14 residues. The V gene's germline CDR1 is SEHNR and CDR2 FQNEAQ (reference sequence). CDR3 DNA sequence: TGTGCCAGCAGTTCGGGGGCACTAGAATACGAGCAGTACTTC. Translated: CASSSGALEYEQYF.

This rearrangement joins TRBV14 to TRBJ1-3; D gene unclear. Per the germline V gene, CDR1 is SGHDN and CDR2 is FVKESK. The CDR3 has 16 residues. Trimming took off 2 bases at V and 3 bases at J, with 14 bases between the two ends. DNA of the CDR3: TGTGCCAGCAGCCAAAACAGACCGACAAGTGGAAACACCATATATTTT. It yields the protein CASSQNRPTSGNTIYF.

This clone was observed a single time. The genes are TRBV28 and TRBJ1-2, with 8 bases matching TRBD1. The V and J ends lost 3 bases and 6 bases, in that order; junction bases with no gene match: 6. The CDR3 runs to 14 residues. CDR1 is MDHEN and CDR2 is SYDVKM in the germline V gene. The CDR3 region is CASSLAGQGDGYTF. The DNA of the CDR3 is TGTGCCAGCAGTTTGGCAGGACAGGGTGATGGCTACACCTTC.

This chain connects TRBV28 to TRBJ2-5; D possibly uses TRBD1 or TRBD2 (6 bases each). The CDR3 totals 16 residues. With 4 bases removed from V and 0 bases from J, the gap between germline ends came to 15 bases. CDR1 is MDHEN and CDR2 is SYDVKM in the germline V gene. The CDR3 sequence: CASSWGAGEYQETQYF. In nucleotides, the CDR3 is TGTGCCAGCAGTTGGGGGGCAGGGGAGTACCAAGAGACCCAGTACTTC.

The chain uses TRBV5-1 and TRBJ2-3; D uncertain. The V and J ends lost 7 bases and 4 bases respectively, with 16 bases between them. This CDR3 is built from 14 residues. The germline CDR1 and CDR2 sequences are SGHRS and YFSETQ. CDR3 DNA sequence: TGCGCCAGCTCCGGTACGGTGTGGGCAGATACGCAGTATTTT. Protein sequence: CASSGTVWADTQYF. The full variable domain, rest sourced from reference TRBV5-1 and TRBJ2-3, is KAGVTQTPRYLIKTRGQQVTLSCSPISGHRSVSWYQQTPGQGLQFLFEYFSETQRNKGNFPGRFSGRQFSNSRSEMNVSTLELGDSALYLCASSGTVWADTQYFGPGTRLTVL.

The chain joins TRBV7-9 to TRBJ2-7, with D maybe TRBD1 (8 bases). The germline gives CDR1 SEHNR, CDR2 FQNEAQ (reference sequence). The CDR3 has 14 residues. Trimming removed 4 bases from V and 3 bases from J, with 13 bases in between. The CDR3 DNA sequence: TGTGCCAGCAGCTACACAGGGGGGGACTACGAGCAGTACTTC. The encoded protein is CASSYTGGDYEQYF. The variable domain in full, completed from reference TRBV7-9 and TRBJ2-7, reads DTGVSQNPRHKITKRGQNVTFRCDPISEHNRLYWYRQTLGQGPEFLTYFQNEAQLEKSRLLSDRFSAERPKGSFSTLEIQRTEQGDSAMYLCASSYTGGDYEQYFGPGTRLTVT.

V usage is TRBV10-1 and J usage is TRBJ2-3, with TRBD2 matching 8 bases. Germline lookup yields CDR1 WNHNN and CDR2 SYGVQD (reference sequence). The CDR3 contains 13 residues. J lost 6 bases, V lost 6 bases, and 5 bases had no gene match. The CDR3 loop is CASRSLAGDTQYF. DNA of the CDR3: TGCGCCAGCAGGAGCCTAGCGGGTGATACGCAGTATTTT.

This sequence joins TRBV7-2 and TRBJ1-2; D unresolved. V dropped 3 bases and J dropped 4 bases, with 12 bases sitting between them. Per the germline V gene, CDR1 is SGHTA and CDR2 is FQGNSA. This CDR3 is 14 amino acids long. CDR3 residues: CASSLEGSLYGYTF. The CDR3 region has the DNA TGTGCCAGCAGCTTGGAAGGTTCTCTCTATGGCTACACCTTC.